Included here is one T cell receptor beta chain sequence, with context. The antigen is not known. The PCR was carried out with 60 Vbeta primers and 13 Jbeta primers. The method was immunoSEQ multiplex PCR; TCRdb's version includes in-frame clones alone and lacks a portion of them. Here the sample spans 100,000 to 150,000 clones, more than 65% being singletons. This entry belongs to a study of cytomegalovirus exposure and HLA in healthy donors. Study-level results: Investigators reported 150 to 200 TCR beta chains as tied to cytomegalovirus. Per a later analysis, 16,951 TCR beta sequences showed association with HLA alleles at 0.05 false discovery rate. By a later analysis, the bulk of CMV-associated TCR beta chains appeared HLA-restricted.

Germline V gene data show CDR1 as MNHNY and CDR2 as SVGAGI (reference sequence). V gave up 4 bases and J gave up 4 bases, with 13 bases separating them. The CDR3 has 15 residues. Sequencing was carried out using PBMCs. The chain combines TRBV6-6 with TRBJ2-2, with D possibly TRBD1 on 6 matching bases. The sequence was collected from a human donor in good health. The CDR3 DNA is TGTGCCAGCAGTTCAGGGGCCCCGGGCACCGGGGAGCTGTTTTTT. Protein sequence: CASSSGAPGTGELFF.